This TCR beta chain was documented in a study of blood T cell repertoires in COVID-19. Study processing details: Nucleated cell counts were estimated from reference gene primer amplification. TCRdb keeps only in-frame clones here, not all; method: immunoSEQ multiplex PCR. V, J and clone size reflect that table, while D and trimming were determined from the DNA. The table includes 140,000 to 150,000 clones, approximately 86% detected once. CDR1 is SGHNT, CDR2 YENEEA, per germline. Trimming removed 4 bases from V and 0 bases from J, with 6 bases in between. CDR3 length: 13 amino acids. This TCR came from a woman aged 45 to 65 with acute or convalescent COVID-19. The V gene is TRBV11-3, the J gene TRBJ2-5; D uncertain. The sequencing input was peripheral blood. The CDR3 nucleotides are TGTGCCAGCAGCTCTCAGTACCAAGAGACCCAGTACTTC. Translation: CASSSQYQETQYF.